Only a few counts were recorded for the clone carrying this T cell receptor beta chain. Its antigen is not known. CD4+ T cells from unexposed donors were obtained before the COVID-19 pandemic (2011-2018). After about ten days of culture, CD4+ T cells were isolated. The CDR3 length is 15 residues. Germline assignment: CDR1 SGDLS and CDR2 YYNGEE. V was shortened by 0 bases and J by 5 bases, with 12 bases between the two germline ends. The sample is drawn from a study of CD4 T cells in relation to SARS-CoV-2 and coronaviruses. Background on the study: After around 10 days of antigen culture, PBMC TCR beta CDR3s were sequenced. Study conclusions and caveats: Around 62% of donors had memory CD4+ clonotypes crossrecognizing SARS-CoV-2 and common cold coronavirus spike.

Clones were sequenced by immunoSEQ multiplex PCR, and TCRdb holds only the in-frame ones, with some missing. The sample has some 14,000 clones; around 78% are singletons. Sequencing input: CD4+ T cells from PBMCs, cultured in vitro. The receptor's source is a human donor in good health. This chain connects TRBV9 to TRBJ1-5; D might be TRBD1 (6 bases). CDR3 DNA sequence: TGTGCCAGCAGCGTAGCTGTCGGGGGGCATCAGCCCCAGCATTTT. It codes for CASSVAVGGHQPQHF.